This T cell receptor (beta chain) was documented in a study of brain T cells in children with intractable seizures. Notes on the study in general: Pre-surgery blood may have been undersampled, hiding some clones. HCMV serostatus was not known, and viral specificity came from CDR3 similarity only.

Using immunoSEQ multiplex PCR, the repertoire was profiled, and TCRdb retains in-frame clones only, with some absent. The table lists roughly 3,600 clones, about 78% of them singletons. The CDR3 has 15 residues. Germline CDR1 and CDR2: MGHRA and YSYEKL. V shed 1 base and J shed 5 bases, with 14 bases lying between them. This clone is termed medium-sized. Its matching antigen is unknown. Surgery cases with the highest brain T cell transcript signatures were chosen for sequencing. Pre-surgery treatment included at least one anti-epileptic drug. This rearrangement joins TRBV4-1 to TRBJ1-1; D gene ambiguous. The source was resected brain tissue, collected at surgery. This receptor was taken from a girl aged 2-10 years with Rasmussen encephalitis and intractable seizures. CDR3 DNA: TGCGCCAGCAGCCAAGCGTACAACTACTTAACTGAAGCTTTCTTT. Translated, it gives CASSQAYNYLTEAFF.